A single sample is the source of the 18 T cell receptor beta chains below, sequenced in a study of cytomegalovirus exposure and HLA in healthy donors. In the PCR, 60 Vbeta and 13 Jbeta primers were used. Measured with immunoSEQ multiplex PCR; TCRdb has only the in-frame clones, and not every one. The data hold 90,000 to 130,000 clones, with more than 65% observed a single time. Material for sequencing was PBMCs. All receptors derive from a woman aged 25 to 39 in good health and CMV-seronegative.

The V gene is TRBV6-6, the J gene TRBJ2-1; 9 bases are a match to TRBD1. The CDR3 covers 15 residues. Germline V gene sequence: CDR1 MNHNY, CDR2 SVGAGI (reference sequence). The junction had 11 bases not matched to a gene; V was cut back by 6 bases and J by 8 bases. CDR3 coding DNA: TGTGCCAGCAGCCCCCCGGGACAGGGTGTTCATGAGCAGTTCTTC. Amino acid sequence: CASSPPGQGVHEQFF.

V is TRBV5-6 and J is TRBJ1-1, with D hard to call. The CDR3 has 14 amino acids. Deletions cut 4 bases from V and 0 bases from J, with 10 bases between. The V gene's germline CDR1 is SGHDT and CDR2 YYEEEE. CDR3 in amino acids: CASSENPLNTEAFF. The DNA for the CDR3 is TGTGCCAGCAGCGAGAACCCTCTGAACACTGAAGCTTTCTTT.

The chain employs TRBV7-3 and TRBJ1-1; tentative D call: TRBD1 (5 bases). Deletions cut 5 bases from V and 4 bases from J, with 11 bases between. CDR1 is SGHTA and CDR2 is FQGTGA in the germline V gene. This CDR3 contains 13 residues. CDR3: CASSRAGPTEAFF. Here the CDR3 DNA reads TGTGCCAGCAGCCGGGCGGGACCCACTGAAGCTTTCTTT. Filled out from reference TRBV7-3 and TRBJ1-1, the complete variable domain reads GAGVSQTPSNKVTEKGKYVELRCDPISGHTALYWYRQSLGQGPEFLIYFQGTGAADDSGLPNDRFFAVRPEGSVSTLKIQRTERGDSAVYLCASSRAGPTEAFFGQGTRLTVV.

The rearrangement joins TRBV7-9 to TRBJ1-2; TRBD1 might be the D (5 bases). This CDR3 spans 14 amino acids. Germline-derived CDR1 and CDR2 are SEHNR and FQNEAQ (reference sequence). V dropped 5 bases and J dropped 2 bases, with 12 bases sitting between them. In DNA form, the CDR3 reads TGTGCCAGCAGCGCCGTTCAGGGCAACTATGGCTACACCTTC. This gives the protein CASSAVQGNYGYTF.

The chain links TRBV27 to TRBJ1-2, with a weak D call TRBD1 (5 bases). V lost 5 bases, J lost 4 bases, and 17 bases lay in between. The CDR3 extends over 15 amino acids. The V gene's germline CDR1 is MNHEY and CDR2 SMNVEV (reference sequence). Written as DNA, the CDR3 is TGTGCCAGCAGTGAGTTAACGGGACTAGCCTATGGCTACACCTTC. Amino acid sequence: CASSELTGLAYGYTF.

This clone was counted a few times. The chain carries TRBV6-6 and TRBJ1-1; a possible D gene is TRBD1 (6 bases). The CDR3 covers 13 residues. Germline V gene data show CDR1 as MNHNY and CDR2 as SVGAGI (reference sequence). V was cut by 5 bases and J by 7 bases, with 14 bases left in between. This chain's CDR3 is CASSEDRQYEAFF. CDR3 in DNA: TGTGCCAGCAGTGAGGACAGACAATATGAAGCTTTCTTT.

The chain joins TRBV6-1 to TRBJ2-1; D ambiguous. The germline V gene has CDR1 MNHNS and CDR2 SASEGT. The V and J ends lost 1 base and 0 bases respectively, with 16 bases between them. CDR3 length: 18 residues. The CDR3 spells CASSEVGFQPSSYNEQFF. CDR3 in DNA: TGTGCCAGCAGTGAAGTCGGGTTCCAACCCAGCTCCTACAATGAGCAGTTCTTC.

The chain has TRBV7-2 and TRBJ1-2; D remains unclear. Germline V gene sequence: CDR1 SGHTA, CDR2 FQGNSA. This CDR3 has 11 amino acids. V was shortened by 8 bases and J by 2 bases, with 6 bases between the two germline ends. The CDR3 bases are TGTGCCAGCGAACAGAACTATGGCTACACCTTC. This sequence encodes CASEQNYGYTF.

V and J are TRBV7-9 and TRBJ2-1; 13 positions match TRBD2. Germline V gives CDR1 SEHNR, CDR2 FQNEAQ (reference sequence). With 5 bases clipped from V and 5 bases from J, the junction kept 6 bases outside the gene matches. CDR3 length: 16 amino acids. The CDR3 region is CASSDRTSGSHNEQFF. Here the CDR3 DNA reads TGTGCCAGCAGCGACCGGACTAGCGGGAGCCACAATGAGCAGTTCTTC.

This clone was seen only a few times. The V and J genes are TRBV6-5 and TRBJ1-1; tentative D call: TRBD1 (5 bases). CDR1 and CDR2 (germline): MNHEY, SVGAGI. The CDR3 totals 12 residues. The V and J ends lost 6 bases and 4 bases respectively, with 9 bases between them. CDR3 amino acids: CASSRGGTEAFF. In DNA, the CDR3 is TGTGCCAGCAGCCGGGGGGGCACTGAAGCTTTCTTT.

The rearrangement uses TRBV4-1 and TRBJ1-4, with D possibly TRBD1 on 5 matching bases. Trimming pared 1 base from V and 8 bases from J, leaving 17 bases between. The CDR3 runs 16 residues. Germline-derived CDR1 and CDR2 are MGHRA and YSYEKL. This CDR3 is CASSQGRNRQGEKLFF. CDR3 bases: TGCGCCAGCAGCCAAGGAAGGAACCGGCAGGGAGAAAAACTGTTTTTT.

V is TRBV19 and J is TRBJ1-2; 7 nucleotides line up with TRBD1. The CDR3 is made up of 15 amino acids. J gave up 2 bases and V 3 bases, and 6 bases lay outside the gene matches. The germline CDR1 and CDR2 sequences are LNHDA and SQIVND (reference sequence). The CDR3 nucleotides read TGTGCCAGTAGTATCGGGACAGCAATCAACTATGGCTACACCTTC. It yields the protein CASSIGTAINYGYTF.

This rearrangement joins TRBV27 to TRBJ1-1, with D unclear. The germline CDR1 and CDR2 sequences are MNHEY and SMNVEV (reference sequence). This CDR3 is 13 amino acids long. Trimming removed 5 bases at V and 3 bases at J, with 10 bases between. The CDR3 here is CASSTQSDTEAFF. In DNA form, the CDR3 reads TGTGCCAGCAGTACGCAATCAGACACTGAAGCTTTCTTT.

This chain links TRBV29-1 with TRBJ2-3; 8 bases agree with TRBD1. After removal of 1 base from V and 2 bases from J, the junction contained 8 bases not matched to a gene. This CDR3 has 16 amino acids. Germline CDR1 SQVTM, CDR2 ANQGSEA. The CDR3 DNA is TGCAGCGTTGAAGGGGTCCAGGGGGCCCTCACAGATACGCAGTATTTT. Amino acid sequence: CSVEGVQGALTDTQYF.

This rearrangement joins TRBV2 to TRBJ1-1, with unresolved D. The V end lost 6 bases, the J end lost 3 bases, and 11 bases lay between the germline ends. Germline loops: CDR1 SNHLY, CDR2 FYNNEI. The CDR3 covers 13 residues. The CDR3 sequence is CASSANKYTEAFF. CDR3 in DNA: TGTGCCAGCAGCGCAAACAAGTACACTGAAGCTTTCTTT.

The CDR3 DNA follows: TGTGCCTGGAGTGTACGCGGCGCGGCTTTCTTT. It specifies CAWSVRGAAFF. This sequence joins TRBV30 and TRBJ1-1; D not certain. The CDR3 sequence is 11 residues long. CDR1 GTSNPN and CDR2 SVGIG come from the germline V gene (reference sequence). Trimming took off 0 bases at V and 11 bases at J, with 10 bases between the two ends.

The V gene is TRBV7-2, the J gene TRBJ2-5; tentatively, D is TRBD2 (5 bases). Germline CDR1 is SGHTA and CDR2 is FQGNSA. V was pared by 2 bases and J by 1 base, with 8 bases between. The CDR3 is 14 amino acids. The DNA of the CDR3 is TGTGCCAGCAGCTTAAGCGGCAGCCAAGAGACCCAGTACTTC. Translated, it gives CASSLSGSQETQYF.

This sequence joins TRBV7-6 and TRBJ1-3; 7 positions match TRBD1. CDR1 is SGHVS and CDR2 is FNYEAQ in the germline V gene. This CDR3 is built from 17 residues. J was trimmed by 4 bases and V by 1 base; bases with no gene match: 10. The CDR3 bases are TGTGCCAGCAGCTTAGGCACTGATACAGGGGTCGGAAACACCATATATTTT. As protein: CASSLGTDTGVGNTIYF.